Below, one T cell receptor (beta chain) is given with its context. Its target is not known. The data belong to a study of shared clonotypes between healthy human individuals. Study overall: Donors, aged 18 to 49, were a couple of women and three men.

Per germline, CDR1 MDHEN and CDR2 SYDVKM. With 4 bases clipped from V and 7 bases from J, the junction kept 12 bases outside the gene matches. The length of the CDR3 is 18 residues. Regarding the study as a whole: Shared across four donors were roughly 5.3% of the naive CD4 clonotypes. What naive subsets generally showed was a larger estimated richness than memory subsets showed.

The protocol was immunoSEQ multiplex PCR, while the TCRdb copy is restricted to in-frame clones and leaves out a portion. This sample has roughly 2.2 million clones, with about nine tenths found just once. The sequence came from a young man in good health. Some clones in this sample may be carry-over from other donors' samples. V and J are TRBV28 and TRBJ2-1; 14 bases map to TRBD2. Input material: naive CD4+ T cells from PBMCs. As for subset: CD45RA+ positively selected. This CDR3 reads CASSSLGLAGGVGNEQFF. CDR3 in DNA: TGTGCCAGCAGTTCACTCGGACTAGCGGGAGGTGTTGGTAATGAGCAGTTCTTC.